This T cell receptor (beta chain) originates from a study of beta chain features in type 1 diabetes. Study findings and constraints: In every one of the four CD4+ subsets, TCRB CDR3s were moderately but significantly shorter in Type 1 diabetes patients. A closer apparent resemblance between naive, central memory and Treg TCRB repertoires was seen in patients than in healthy donors.

As to this clone: What it binds is not known. The identical CDR3 is also encoded by other nucleotide sequences in the sample.

CD4+ cells of the naive, central memory, regulatory and stem cell-like memory types were sorted via CD45RO/CCR7/CD25/CD127/CD95/CD27. Every bit of the isolated RNA underwent reverse transcription, so sequencing read expressed TCRB transcripts. This table comes from immunoSEQ multiplex PCR, and its TCRdb copy is limited to in-frame clones, with some not included. The sample records more than 250,000 clones, around an eighth being singletons. Germline-derived CDR1 and CDR2 are SGHTA and FQGTGA. CDR3 size: 13 residues. Trimming removed 6 bases at V and 3 bases at J, with 9 bases between. The V and J genes are TRBV7-3 and TRBJ2-1; unclear D gene. The sequence came from a young man with type 1 diabetes. Sample: naive CD4+ T cells from blood. In nucleotides, the CDR3 is TGTGCCAGCAGTCTGACTGGCTACAATGAGCAGTTCTTC. Translated: CASSLTGYNEQFF.